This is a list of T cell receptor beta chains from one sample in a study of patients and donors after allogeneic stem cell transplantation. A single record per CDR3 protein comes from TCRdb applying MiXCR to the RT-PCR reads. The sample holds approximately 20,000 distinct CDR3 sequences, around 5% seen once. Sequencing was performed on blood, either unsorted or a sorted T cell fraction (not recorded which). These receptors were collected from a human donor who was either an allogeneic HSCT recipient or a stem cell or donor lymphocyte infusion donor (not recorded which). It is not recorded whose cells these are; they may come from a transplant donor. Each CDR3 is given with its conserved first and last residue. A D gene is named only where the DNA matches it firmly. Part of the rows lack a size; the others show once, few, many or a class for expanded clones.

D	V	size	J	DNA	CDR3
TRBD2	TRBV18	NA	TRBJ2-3	TGTGCCAGCTCACCATTGCCGGGAGGGCCGGGCACAGATACGCAGTATTTT	CASSPLPGGPGTDTQYF
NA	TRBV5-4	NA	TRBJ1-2	TGTGCCAGCAGCTTGTCTAAGGGAATTGACTATGGCTACACCTTC	CASSLSKGIDYGYTF
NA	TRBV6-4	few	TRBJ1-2	TGTGCCAGCAGCGACTTGACGGCGAGGGGGGGCACCTTC	CASSDLTARGGTF
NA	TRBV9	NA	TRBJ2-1	TGTGCCAGCAGTACCGGGACCCGTTACAATGAGCAGTTCTTC	CASSTGTRYNEQFF
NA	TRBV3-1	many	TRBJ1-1	TGTGCCAGCAGCCAAGGGGAAAGCAGCACTGAAGCTTTCTTT	CASSQGESSTEAFF
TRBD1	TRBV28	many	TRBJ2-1	TGTGCCAGCAGGGCCGGGACAGGCCCCTACAATGAGCAGTTCTTC	CASRAGTGPYNEQFF
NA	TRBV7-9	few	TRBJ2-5	TGTGCCAGCAGCACCCCCCATGGCAGGGGACGAGAGACCCAGTACTTC	CASSTPHGRGRETQYF
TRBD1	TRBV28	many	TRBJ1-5	TGTGCCAGCGGAGACAGGGGGCGCGCCAATCAGCCCCAGCATTTT	CASGDRGRANQPQHF
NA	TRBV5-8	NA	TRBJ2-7	TGTGCCAGCAGCCTAGGGCGTCCGGACGAGCAGTACTTC	CASSLGRPDEQYF
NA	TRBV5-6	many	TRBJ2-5	TGTGCCAGCAGCCGAATAAGCGCCCAAGAGACCCAGTACTTC	CASSRISAQETQYF
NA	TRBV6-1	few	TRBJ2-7	TGTGCCAGCAGAGGGCGTACGGGGCCGTACGAGCAGTACTTC	CASRGRTGPYEQYF
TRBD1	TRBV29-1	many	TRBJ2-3	TGCAGCGGCGCCCCGGGACAGGTCACAGATACGCAGTATTTT	CSGAPGQVTDTQYF
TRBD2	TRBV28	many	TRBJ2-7	TGTGCCAGCAGTCCTCCACTAGCGGTCTACGAGCAGTACTTC	CASSPPLAVYEQYF
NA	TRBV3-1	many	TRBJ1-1	TGTGCCAGCAGCCAAGACCCGTGGACCGGGGCTTTCTTT	CASSQDPWTGAFF
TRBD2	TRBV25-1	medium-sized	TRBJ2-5	TGTGCCAGCAGTGTGGGTCTAGCGGGAGGGCCCTGGATACAAGAGACCCAGTACTTC	CASSVGLAGGPWIQETQYF
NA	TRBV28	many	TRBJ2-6	TGTGCCAGCAGTTTATGGAGAGGGGCTGGGGCCAACGTCCTGACTTTC	CASSLWRGAGANVLTF
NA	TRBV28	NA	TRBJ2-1	TGTGCCAGCAGTTTATGGACGGGAGCGAGTGTCCGGTCTGACTACAATGAGCAGTTCTTC	CASSLWTGASVRSDYNEQFF
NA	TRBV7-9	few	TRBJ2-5	TGTGCCAGCAGCCCGACCAGCAGGAGTCTTATAGGAGAGACCCAGTACTTC	CASSPTSRSLIGETQYF
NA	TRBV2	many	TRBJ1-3	TGTGCCAGCAGCGTGGATGAAGGAAACACCATATATTTT	CASSVDEGNTIYF
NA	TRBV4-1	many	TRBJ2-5	TGCGCCAGCTCGATTCGGGGGGCCCAAGAGACCCAGTACTTC	CASSIRGAQETQYF
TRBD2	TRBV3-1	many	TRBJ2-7	TGTGCCAGCAGCCAAGGAAGCGGGAGTTCCTACGAGCAGTACTTC	CASSQGSGSSYEQYF
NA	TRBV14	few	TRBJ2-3	TGTGCCAGCAGCGGGCGTGGGGCAGGCACAGATACGCAGTATTTT	CASSGRGAGTDTQYF
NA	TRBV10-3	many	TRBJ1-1	TGTGCCATCAGGGAATTGGGGGCCCCGAACACTGAAGCTTTCTTT	CAIRELGAPNTEAFF
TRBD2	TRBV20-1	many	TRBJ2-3	TGCAGTGCTAGAGATTGGAGGACTAGCGGGAGGGCCGACAAGGCAGATACGCAGTATTTT	CSARDWRTSGRADKADTQYF
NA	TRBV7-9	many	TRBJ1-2	TGTGCCAGCAGCCTCGGACAGAACAACTATGGCTACACCTTC	CASSLGQNNYGYTF